These T cell receptor beta chains were read from a single sample in a study of blood T cell repertoires in COVID-19. Clones were sequenced by immunoSEQ multiplex PCR, and TCRdb holds only the in-frame ones, with some missing. Altogether about 160,000 clones are present, approximately 85% being singletons, with the ten largest covering 6.9%. The sequencing input was peripheral blood. Receptors were obtained from a man of 80 years or more with COVID-19, enrolled during active disease. Both conserved end residues are part of each CDR3. D genes are given only for firm matches. Clone size is shown for a subset of rows, as once, few, many or a class of expanded clone.

size: -; D: -; V: TRBV3-1/TRBV3-2; J: TRBJ2-5; CDR3: CASRGEETQYF; DNA: TGTGCCAGCAGGGGAGAGGAGACCCAGTACTTC
size: -; D: -; V: TRBV28; J: TRBJ1-1; CDR3: CASSSPLAEAFF; DNA: TGTGCCAGCAGTTCACCACTCGCTGAAGCTTTCTTT
size: -; D: TRBD1; V: TRBV10-3; J: TRBJ2-1; CDR3: CAIRTGGNEQFF; DNA: TGTGCCATACGGACAGGGGGCAATGAGCAGTTCTTC
size: -; D: -; V: TRBV5-1; J: TRBJ2-3; CDR3: CASSLRGYTDTQYF; DNA: TGCGCCAGCAGCCTTCGGGGGTACACAGATACGCAGTATTTT
size: -; D: TRBD1; V: TRBV6-1; J: TRBJ1-1; CDR3: CASSEKRDSEAFF; DNA: TGTGCCAGCAGTGAAAAGAGGGACAGTGAAGCTTTCTTT
size: -; D: TRBD1; V: TRBV6-5; J: TRBJ1-2; CDR3: CASTPWDRESGYTF; DNA: TGTGCCAGCACCCCTTGGGACAGGGAAAGCGGCTACACCTTC
size: -; D: TRBD1; V: TRBV7-9; J: TRBJ1-2; CDR3: CASSSTPGQGANTNGYTF; DNA: TGTGCCAGCAGCTCGACACCGGGACAGGGGGCGAATACGAATGGCTACACCTTC
size: -; D: TRBD1; V: TRBV29-1; J: TRBJ1-6; CDR3: CSAGTGDSPLHF; DNA: TGCAGCGCCGGGACAGGGGATTCACCCCTCCACTTT
size: -; D: -; V: TRBV6-5; J: TRBJ1-2; CDR3: CASSRSANYGYTF; DNA: TGTGCCAGCAGTAGATCAGCTAACTATGGCTACACCTTC
size: -; D: TRBD1; V: TRBV14; J: TRBJ1-1; CDR3: CASSQDRRWGPGGTEAFF; DNA: TGTGCCAGCAGCCAAGATCGGAGGTGGGGGCCAGGGGGCACTGAAGCTTTCTTT
size: -; D: TRBD1; V: TRBV2; J: TRBJ1-2; CDR3: CASSGQGTRYGYTF; DNA: TGTGCCAGCAGTGGACAGGGGACGCGCTATGGCTACACCTTC
size: -; D: -; V: TRBV4-1; J: TRBJ1-1; CDR3: CASSQGAGNLNTEAFF; DNA: TGCGCCAGCAGCCAAGGAGCGGGGAATTTGAACACTGAAGCTTTCTTT
size: once; D: -; V: TRBV15; J: TRBJ2-1; CDR3: CATSVAGAAYNEQFF; DNA: TGTGCCACCTCCGTAGCTGGGGCAGCCTACAATGAGCAGTTCTTC
size: -; D: -; V: TRBV9; J: TRBJ1-6; CDR3: CASSVNSQGNSPLHF; DNA: TGTGCCAGCAGCGTAAATAGTCAGGGTAATTCACCCCTCCACTTT
size: -; D: -; V: TRBV5-5; J: TRBJ1-1; CDR3: CASSLYGQSDTEAFF; DNA: TGTGCCAGCAGCTTATACGGACAGTCGGACACTGAAGCTTTCTTT
size: -; D: TRBD1; V: TRBV7-2; J: TRBJ1-1; CDR3: CASSPDRGDGAFF; DNA: TGTGCCAGCAGCCCCGACAGGGGGGATGGGGCTTTCTTT
size: -; D: TRBD1; V: TRBV28; J: TRBJ1-2; CDR3: CASRMGTGYGYTF; DNA: TGTGCCAGCAGAATGGGGACAGGCTATGGCTACACCTTC
size: -; D: -; V: TRBV9; J: TRBJ2-2; CDR3: CASSVATGRGATGELFF; DNA: TGTGCCAGCAGCGTAGCTACAGGAAGGGGCGCAACCGGGGAGCTGTTTTTT
size: -; D: -; V: TRBV5-1; J: TRBJ2-6; CDR3: CASFPSEGANVLTF; DNA: TGCGCCAGCTTTCCGTCTGAGGGGGCCAACGTCCTGACTTTC
size: once; D: -; V: TRBV19; J: TRBJ1-6; CDR3: CASSIPSREASYNSPLHF; DNA: TGTGCCAGTAGTATACCATCCAGGGAGGCATCCTATAATTCACCCCTCCACTTT
size: -; D: -; V: TRBV5-1; J: TRBJ1-3; CDR3: CASKQDSSGNTIYF; DNA: TGCGCCAGCAAACAGGACAGCTCTGGAAACACCATATATTTT
size: -; D: TRBD1; V: TRBV11-3; J: TRBJ2-5; CDR3: CASSLDSTGGQETQYF; DNA: TGTGCCAGCAGCTTAGATTCGACAGGGGGCCAAGAGACCCAGTACTTC
size: -; D: -; V: TRBV9; J: TRBJ2-3; CDR3: CASSVYTDTQYF; DNA: TGTGCCAGCAGCGTATACACAGATACGCAGTATTTT
size: few; D: -; V: TRBV23-1; J: TRBJ1-5; CDR3: CASGSGQHQPQHF; DNA: TGCGCCAGCGGGTCAGGACAGCATCAGCCCCAGCATTTT
size: -; D: -; V: TRBV5-5; J: TRBJ1-2; CDR3: CASSLGRADYGYTF; DNA: TGTGCCAGCAGCTTGGGGAGGGCCGACTATGGCTACACCTTC
size: -; D: TRBD2; V: TRBV11-2; J: TRBJ2-2; CDR3: CASSLDPSGTGELFF; DNA: TGTGCCAGCAGCTTAGATCCTAGCGGGACCGGGGAGCTGTTTTTT
size: -; D: -; V: TRBV6-5; J: TRBJ2-5; CDR3: CASRIRGAGETQYF; DNA: TGTGCCAGCAGGATTCGAGGGGCGGGGGAGACCCAGTACTTC
size: -; D: -; V: TRBV7-3; J: TRBJ1-1; CDR3: CASSLGGRKNTEAFF; DNA: TGTGCCAGCAGCTTAGGCGGCCGGAAGAACACTGAAGCTTTCTTT
size: -; D: -; V: TRBV15; J: TRBJ1-2; CDR3: CATSRGAGAGYTF; DNA: TGTGCCACCAGCAGAGGTGCAGGGGCTGGCTACACCTTC
size: -; D: -; V: TRBV29-1; J: TRBJ2-2; CDR3: CSVQNTGELFF; DNA: TGCAGCGTTCAGAACACCGGGGAGCTGTTTTTT
size: -; D: -; V: TRBV5-1; J: TRBJ2-1; CDR3: CASSLDLYNEQFF; DNA: TGCGCCAGCAGCTTGGACCTATACAATGAGCAGTTCTTC
size: -; D: TRBD1; V: TRBV10-1; J: TRBJ2-5; CDR3: CASSGQGAETQYF; DNA: TGCGCCAGCAGTGGACAGGGTGCGGAGACCCAGTACTTC
size: few; D: TRBD1; V: TRBV4-1; J: TRBJ2-7; CDR3: CASSQDSTRDRVSYEQYF; DNA: TGCGCCAGCAGCCAAGATTCCACCCGGGACAGGGTCTCCTACGAGCAGTACTTC
size: -; D: -; V: TRBV11-2; J: TRBJ2-7; CDR3: CASSLSVRPEQYF; DNA: TGTGCCAGCAGCTTAAGCGTACGGCCCGAGCAGTACTTC
size: -; D: -; V: TRBV5-1; J: TRBJ2-7; CDR3: CASRLTGTLSLEQYF; DNA: TGCGCCAGCAGGTTGACCGGGACTTTATCGCTCGAGCAGTACTTC
size: -; D: TRBD1; V: TRBV5-1; J: TRBJ2-1; CDR3: CASSLSGTGAGDEQFF; DNA: TGCGCCAGCAGCTTGTCCGGGACAGGGGCAGGGGATGAGCAGTTCTTC
size: -; D: -; V: TRBV3-1/TRBV3-2; J: TRBJ2-2; CDR3: CASSQNQLHTGELFF; DNA: TGTGCCAGCAGCCAAAACCAACTTCACACCGGGGAGCTGTTTTTT
size: -; D: TRBD1; V: TRBV19; J: TRBJ2-2; CDR3: CASGTGGGNGELFF; DNA: TGTGCCAGTGGCACAGGGGGAGGAAACGGGGAGCTGTTTTTT
size: few; D: TRBD1; V: TRBV5-1; J: TRBJ1-1; CDR3: CASSALGTANTEAFF; DNA: TGCGCCAGCAGCGCCTTAGGGACAGCGAACACTGAAGCTTTCTTT
size: -; D: TRBD1; V: TRBV4-1; J: TRBJ2-5; CDR3: CASSQATGGRGETQYF; DNA: TGCGCCAGCAGCCAAGCGACAGGGGGAAGGGGTGAGACCCAGTACTTC
size: -; D: -; V: TRBV19; J: TRBJ1-6; CDR3: CASSISAQYSPLHF; DNA: TGTGCCAGTAGTATATCGGCACAGTATTCACCCCTCCACTTT
size: -; D: TRBD2; V: TRBV6-5; J: TRBJ2-3; CDR3: CATTAGGASTDTQYF; DNA: TGTGCCACCACGGCGGGAGGTGCTAGCACAGATACGCAGTATTTT
size: -; D: -; V: TRBV2; J: TRBJ1-5; CDR3: CASSPEDQPQHF; DNA: TGTGCCAGCAGTCCCGAGGATCAGCCCCAGCATTTT
size: few; D: TRBD2; V: TRBV19; J: TRBJ2-2; CDR3: CASSRTAGGYTGELFF; DNA: TGTGCCAGTAGTCGAACAGCGGGGGGCTACACCGGGGAGCTGTTTTTT
size: once; D: -; V: TRBV5-1; J: TRBJ1-6; CDR3: CASSLSSGSNSPLHF; DNA: TGCGCCAGCAGCTTGTCGTCAGGGTCAAATTCACCCCTCCACTTT
size: -; D: TRBD1; V: TRBV10-3; J: TRBJ2-7; CDR3: CAISDPGQGSYEQYF; DNA: TGTGCCATCAGTGACCCGGGACAGGGATCCTACGAGCAGTACTTC
size: -; D: TRBD1; V: TRBV6-1; J: TRBJ1-2; CDR3: CASSEKGAYGYTF; DNA: TGTGCCAGCAGTGAAAAGGGGGCTTATGGCTACACCTTC
size: -; D: -; V: TRBV7-2; J: TRBJ1-2; CDR3: CASSSETGNYGYTF; DNA: TGTGCCAGCAGCTCAGAGACGGGAAACTATGGCTACACCTTC
size: -; D: TRBD1; V: TRBV5-1; J: TRBJ1-2; CDR3: CASSPDRAESGYTF; DNA: TGCGCCAGCAGCCCGGACAGGGCGGAGTCTGGCTACACCTTC
size: -; D: -; V: TRBV2; J: TRBJ1-2; CDR3: CASSLQGVYGYTF; DNA: TGTGCCAGCAGTCTACAGGGCGTCTATGGCTACACCTTC
size: few; D: -; V: TRBV27; J: TRBJ1-2; CDR3: CASTQPGRGYGYTF; DNA: TGTGCCAGTACTCAGCCTGGTAGAGGATATGGCTACACCTTC
size: -; D: -; V: TRBV7-2; J: TRBJ1-3; CDR3: CASSFGSSGNTIYF; DNA: TGTGCCAGCAGCTTCGGGAGCTCTGGAAACACCATATATTTT
size: few; D: -; V: TRBV11-2; J: TRBJ2-2; CDR3: CASSSLRFGNTGELFF; DNA: TGTGCCAGCAGCTCCCTCAGGTTTGGGAACACCGGGGAGCTGTTTTTT
size: -; D: -; V: TRBV12-5; J: TRBJ1-6; CDR3: CASGFANRGYNSPLHF; DNA: TGTGCTAGTGGTTTTGCCAATAGGGGTTATAATTCACCCCTCCACTTT